The rows below give T cell receptor beta chains drawn from one sample of a study of T cell responses to AZD1222 COVID-19 vaccine. Sequenced by immunoSEQ multiplex PCR; TCRdb stores in-frame clones only, minus some. The data show 130,000 to 150,000 clones, roughly 91% seen once. The source material was peripheral blood, sampled on day 0 of AZD1222 vaccination. These receptors were taken from an adult in good health. Both conserved end residues are part of each CDR3. A D gene is named only where the DNA matches it firmly. Expanded clones are given a class, and other clones once, few, many or no size at all.

>NA|TRBV7-3|TRBJ1-2|NA
CASSSTGRTLDGYTF
TGTGCCAGCAGCTCGACGGGACGGACGCTTGATGGCTACACCTTC
>NA|TRBV11-3|TRBJ1-5|TRBD1
CASSLGGTVVQPQHF
TGTGCCAGCAGCTTGGGGGGGACAGTTGTTCAGCCCCAGCATTTT
>NA|TRBV7-9|TRBJ2-7|TRBD1
CASSPRDRSYEQYF
TGTGCCAGCAGCCCCAGGGACAGATCCTACGAGCAGTACTTC
>NA|TRBV5-1|TRBJ2-5|TRBD2
CASSLGSGGFQETQYF
TGCGCCAGCAGCTTGGGTAGCGGGGGTTTCCAAGAGACCCAGTACTTC
>NA|TRBV18|TRBJ1-4|NA
CASSREESEKLFF
TGTGCCAGCTCACGGGAGGAAAGTGAAAAACTGTTTTTT
>NA|TRBV5-1|TRBJ1-2|TRBD1
CASSLVTGDYGYTF
TGCGCCAGCAGCTTGGTGACAGGGGATTATGGCTACACCTTC
>NA|TRBV4-1|TRBJ2-7|NA
CASSQADSYEQYF
TGCGCCAGCAGCCAAGCCGACTCCTACGAGCAGTACTTC
>NA|TRBV6-5|TRBJ1-2|NA
CASHQRPYGYTF
TGTGCCAGCCACCAACGGCCCTATGGCTACACCTTC
>NA|TRBV2|TRBJ2-5|NA
CASGPGETQYF
TGTGCCAGCGGGCCTGGGGAGACCCAGTACTTC
>NA|TRBV9|TRBJ1-1|TRBD1
CASSVGVGTGYKNTEAFF
TGTGCCAGCAGCGTAGGTGTCGGGACAGGTTATAAGAACACTGAAGCTTTCTTT
>NA|TRBV27|TRBJ1-5|NA
CASSSDSPSNQPQHF
TGTGCCAGCAGCTCGGACAGCCCGAGCAATCAGCCCCAGCATTTT
>NA|TRBV4-1|TRBJ1-2|NA
CASSGSGTGRGGYTF
TGCGCCAGCAGCGGTTCCGGGACGGGGAGGGGTGGCTACACCTTC
>NA|TRBV5-4|TRBJ1-2|NA
CASTSEAYGYTF
TGTGCCAGCACCTCGGAGGCCTATGGCTACACCTTC
>NA|TRBV2|TRBJ1-1|NA
CASMILVNTEAFF
TGTGCCAGCATGATATTAGTGAACACTGAAGCTTTCTTT
>NA|TRBV7-3|TRBJ2-7|TRBD2
CASSLTPSGGYEQYF
TGTGCCAGCAGCTTAACCCCTAGCGGGGGCTACGAGCAGTACTTC
>NA|TRBV10-2|TRBJ2-7|TRBD2
CASRVSGGFDEQYF
TGCGCCAGCAGGGTGAGCGGGGGGTTCGACGAGCAGTACTTC
>NA|TRBV9|TRBJ2-7|TRBD1
CASSATGGDEQYF
TGTGCCAGCAGCGCGACAGGGGGGGACGAGCAGTACTTC
>NA|TRBV4-1|TRBJ1-1|NA
CASSQEGSVNTEAFF
TGCGCCAGCAGCCAAGAGGGGAGCGTGAACACTGAAGCTTTCTTT
>NA|TRBV6-6|TRBJ1-3|NA
CASSQSLPSGNTIYF
TGTGCCAGCAGCCAATCTCTGCCCTCTGGAAACACCATATATTTT
>NA|TRBV18|TRBJ2-7|TRBD1
CASSPLNQRKVVGTDYEQYF
TGTGCCAGCTCACCACTTAATCAGCGAAAGGTGGTCGGGACAGACTACGAGCAGTACTTC
>NA|TRBV6-1|TRBJ2-3|TRBD2
CASSVGTSGGAVTDTQYF
TGTGCCAGCAGTGTCGGGACTAGCGGGGGGGCCGTCACAGATACGCAGTATTTT
>NA|TRBV6-1|TRBJ2-3|TRBD1
CASSEHRGPSTDTQYF
TGTGCCAGCAGTGAACACAGGGGGCCGAGCACAGATACGCAGTATTTT
>NA|TRBV24-1|TRBJ2-3|NA
CATSDREADTQYF
TGTGCCACCAGTGATAGGGAAGCCGATACGCAGTATTTT
>once|TRBV5-6|TRBJ1-1|NA
CASSWGHFKNTEAFF
TGTGCCAGCAGCTGGGGGCATTTTAAGAACACTGAAGCTTTCTTT
>NA|TRBV11-2|TRBJ1-1|NA
CASSLERPEAFF
TGTGCCAGCAGCTTAGAACGGCCCGAAGCTTTCTTT
>once|TRBV5-1|TRBJ2-2|NA
CASSLEGSNTGELFF
TGCGCCAGCAGCTTGGAAGGCAGCAACACCGGGGAGCTGTTTTTT
>NA|TRBV25-1|TRBJ2-2|NA
CASSESEGRKHTGELFF
TGTGCCAGCAGTGAATCCGAGGGGAGGAAGCACACCGGGGAGCTGTTTTTT